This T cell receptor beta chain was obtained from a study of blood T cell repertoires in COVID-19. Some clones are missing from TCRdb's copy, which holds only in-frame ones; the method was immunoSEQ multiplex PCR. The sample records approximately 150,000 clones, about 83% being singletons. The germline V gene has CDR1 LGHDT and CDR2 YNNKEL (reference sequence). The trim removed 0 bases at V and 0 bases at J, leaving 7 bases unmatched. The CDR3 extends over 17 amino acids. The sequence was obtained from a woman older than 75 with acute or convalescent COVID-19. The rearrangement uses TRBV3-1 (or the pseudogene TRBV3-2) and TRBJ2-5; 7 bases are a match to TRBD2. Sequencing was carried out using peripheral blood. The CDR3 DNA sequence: TGTGCCAGCAGCCAAGATTTCCAGCGGGGCTACCAAGAGACCCAGTACTTC. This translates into CASSQDFQRGYQETQYF.